Only a few counts were recorded for the clone carrying this TCR beta chain. This sample was included in a study of sequential checkpoint blockade in melanoma. At the level of the study: About 88 pretreatment tumor DNA samples were TCRβ immunosequenced. Roughly 22 patients had tumor biopsies before treatment and at week 13.

Some clones are missing from TCRdb's copy, which holds only in-frame ones; the method was immunoSEQ multiplex PCR. The sample holds roughly 2,000 clones, about 19% seen once. Treatment described: randomized to nivolumab then ipilimumab (arm A) or the reverse (arm B). The CDR3 totals 16 residues. The V and J ends lost 1 base and 7 bases, in that order; junction bases with no gene match: 12. Germline V gene data show CDR1 as SGHNT and CDR2 as YENEEA. The chain has TRBV11-3 and TRBJ1-2; 7 bases agree with TRBD1. The sequencing used tumor tissue (inferred from file names), collected from a patient given nivolumab and ipilimumab in sequence. This clonotype was sampled from a human donor with melanoma. The DNA for the CDR3 is TGTGCCAGCAGCTTAGGGCGGTCGCGGTCAGGGGGTGGCTACACCTTC. Encoded protein: CASSLGRSRSGGGYTF.